One TCR beta chain is described in this entry. Its target is unknown. V lost 8 bases to trimming and J lost 9 bases, with 19 bases between them. The length of the CDR3 is 13 residues. This record belongs to a study of T cell responses to AZD1222 COVID-19 vaccine. Study results and limitations: White British donors predominated, females outnumbered males, and clonal diversity was possibly underestimated. Two doses of AZD1222 preceded a rise in Spike-specific TCR breadth and depth.

TCRdb's table, derived via immunoSEQ multiplex PCR, lists solely in-frame clones and lacks some. The sample carries roughly 110,000 clones, about 85% recorded once. Sequencing was performed on peripheral blood, taken 28 days after the second AZD1222 dose. This receptor was identified in an adult who received the AZD1222 COVID-19 vaccine. The V call is TRBV12-3 or TRBV12-4, the J call TRBJ1-2; maybe TRBD1 (6 bases). The CDR3 DNA follows: TGTGCCAGCCGCCCGGGGGCAGGCCTGAGCTACACCTTC. Amino acid sequence: CASRPGAGLSYTF.